In its sample, the clone carrying this T cell receptor (beta chain) was seen once. Assay: immunoSEQ multiplex PCR; the TCRdb copy retains only in-frame clones and omits some. The data contain 200,000 to 250,000 clones, about 88% of them singletons. V shed 4 bases and J shed 1 base, with 17 bases lying between them. Germline V CDR1 and CDR2: SGHNT, YYREEE (reference sequence). The CDR3 has 16 amino acids. The data stem from a study of blood T cell repertoires in COVID-19. In the study overall: The United States, Italy and Spain supplied acute and convalescent COVID-19 samples. T cells, B-cell-depleted T cells, or PBMCs supplied cDNA or gDNA.

The J gene is TRBJ1-1, the V gene TRBV5-4; no firm D call. The sample taken for sequencing was peripheral blood. This clonotype was obtained from a woman aged 50 to 60 with COVID-19, enrolled during active disease. For the CDR3, the DNA is TGTGCCAGCAGCCCCTTTGAGGGTCGGACGAACACTGAAGCTTTCTTT. This sequence encodes CASSPFEGRTNTEAFF.